Presented here are 18 T cell receptor beta chains from one specimen sequenced in a study of T cells in Graves' hyperthyroidism and ophthalmopathy. The source material, RNA transcripts, was used to amplify TCR beta CDR3 regions. With the HTBI primer set, the TCR CDR3 went through a first round of RT-PCR. TCRdb re-analysed the multiplex PCR reads in MiXCR, keeping a single row per CDR3 protein. This sample has 600,000 to 900,000 distinct CDR3 sequences; about a sixth occur once, and the top ten carry approximately 8%. The source material was blood. The receptors here all came from a man between 18 and 35 years old with Graves' hyperthyroidism.

This clonotype was picked up a small number of times. The chain links TRBV20-1 to TRBJ2-1, with 12 bases aligning to TRBD2. Germline V gene data show CDR1 as DFQATT and CDR2 as SNEGSKA (reference sequence). The V segment lost 2 bases and the J segment 8 bases; nucleotides outside the gene matches: 7. The CDR3 totals 15 residues. CDR3 in DNA: TGCAGTGCTAGATGGCTAGCGGGAGGGATCCATGAGCAGTTCTTC. Translating it yields CSARWLAGGIHEQFF.

The chain combines TRBV4-1 with TRBJ2-7; tentative D call: TRBD1 (5 bases). The V gene lost 2 bases and the J gene lost 2 bases, with 10 bases spanning the gap. CDR3 length: 14 amino acids. CDR1 is MGHRA, CDR2 YSYEKL, per germline. The CDR3, as DNA: TGCGCCAGCAGCCAACTAGGGGATACCTACGAGCAGTACTTC. The encoded protein is CASSQLGDTYEQYF.

Many counts were recorded for this clonotype. The V gene is TRBV20-1, the J gene TRBJ2-7; TRBD2 matches 15 bases. Germline V gene lookup returns CDR1 DFQATT and CDR2 SNEGSKA (reference sequence). V shed 6 bases and J 7 bases; nucleotides not matched to a gene: 10. The CDR3 covers 15 residues. The CDR3 nucleotides are TGCAGTGCGACACCGGGACTAGCGGGAGGTGGGGAGCAGTACTTC. It translates to CSATPGLAGGGEQYF.

This clonotype was seen many times. The chain joins TRBV28 to TRBJ2-7; D is perhaps TRBD1 (5 bases). Per germline, CDR1 MDHEN and CDR2 SYDVKM. Trimming took 3 bases from V and 3 from J, leaving 15 bases between them. The CDR3 totals 15 residues. Here the CDR3 DNA reads TGTGCCAGCAGTTTTTATCGTGCAGGGCTCTACGAGCAGTACTTC. The encoded protein is CASSFYRAGLYEQYF.

Concerning this clonotype: A read error may account for a junction end that differs from germline. This chain joins TRBV6-2 or TRBV6-3 and TRBJ2-7; D uncertain. This CDR3 is 14 amino acids long. CDR1 and CDR2 from the germline V gene are MNHEY and SVGEGT. The CDR3: CASGYYDGSYEQYF. CDR3 DNA sequence: TGTGCCAGCGGTTACTACGACGGTAGCTACGAGCAGTACTTC.

This clonotype appeared many times. The chain joins TRBV27 to TRBJ2-1, with 11 bases aligning to TRBD2. Trimming removed 9 bases from V and 6 bases from J; junction bases left unmatched: 10. Germline values: CDR1 MNHEY, CDR2 SMNVEV (reference sequence). This CDR3 spans 15 amino acids. DNA of the CDR3: TGTGCCAGTACGCCGGGACTAGCGGTGGGCAATGAGCAGTTCTTC. Residues: CASTPGLAVGNEQFF.

The chain uses TRBV4-1 and TRBJ2-7, with 9 bases identical to TRBD2. The CDR3 extends over 15 amino acids. Germline V lookup: CDR1 MGHRA, CDR2 YSYEKL. Trimming cost V 3 bases and J 3 bases; bases outside gene matches: 6. CDR3 loop: CASSQSAAGGYEQYF. The CDR3 coding sequence is TGCGCCAGCAGCCAGTCTGCAGCGGGAGGCTACGAGCAGTACTTC.

The sample holds many counts of this clonotype. The rearrangement links TRBV6-1 to TRBJ1-2, with 8 bases that match TRBD1. V dropped 9 bases and J dropped 7; count of bases not matched to a gene: 7. Germline V gives CDR1 MNHNS, CDR2 SASEGT. The CDR3 is made up of 12 amino acids. In nucleotides, the CDR3 is TGTGCCAGTGACAGGGGAACGAGTGGCTACACCTTC. Protein product: CASDRGTSGYTF.

This clonotype was observed a handful of times. The chain recombines TRBV19 with TRBJ2-1; D perhaps matches TRBD2 (5 bases). V lost 5 bases, J lost 3 bases, and 11 bases lay in between. Germline V CDR1 and CDR2: LNHDA, SQIVND (reference sequence). The CDR3 spans 14 residues. CDR3 protein: CASSARRIYNEQFF. CDR3 DNA: TGTGCCAGTAGTGCCAGGAGGATCTACAATGAGCAGTTCTTC.

The chain uses TRBV2 and TRBJ1-5; TRBD1 is a possible D gene (5 bases). There are 13 residues in the CDR3. Germline loops: CDR1 SNHLY, CDR2 FYNNEI. Deletions cut 3 bases from V and 6 bases from J, with 9 bases between. The chain's CDR3 is CASSEGGSQPQHF. CDR3 nucleotides: TGTGCCAGCAGTGAGGGGGGTAGTCAGCCCCAGCATTTT.

This clonotype was seen once. A read error may explain this, as a much larger clone is one base away. V gene TRBV28 combines with J gene TRBJ2-7, with 7 bases aligning to TRBD1. The CDR3 contains 15 residues. J was trimmed by 4 bases and V by 5 bases; bases with no gene match: 11. Per the germline V gene, CDR1 is MDHEN and CDR2 is SYDVKM. CDR3 loop: CASSPGTASGYEQYF. The CDR3 region has the DNA TGTGCCAGCAGTCCGGGGACAGCCTCGGGTTACGAGCAGTACTTC.

The chain carries TRBV19 and TRBJ2-3; D call uncertain. V was pared by 6 bases and J by 1 base, with 20 bases between. The CDR3 sequence is 17 residues long. Germline CDR1 and CDR2: LNHDA and SQIVND (reference sequence). CDR3 bases: TGTGCCAGTAGCCGGACCATCGACCTCTCCCGCACAGATACGCAGTATTTT. This codes for CASSRTIDLSRTDTQYF.

This clonotype was observed many times. V usage is TRBV19 and J usage is TRBJ1-1; no reliable D call. With 8 bases removed from V and 5 bases from J, the gap between germline ends came to 9 bases. CDR3 length: 11 amino acids. Germline values: CDR1 LNHDA, CDR2 SQIVND (reference sequence). The CDR3 loop reads CASHRETEAFF. The CDR3 DNA reads as TGTGCCAGTCATAGGGAGACTGAAGCTTTCTTT.

The V gene is TRBV12-3 or TRBV12-4, the J gene TRBJ2-7, with 12 bases aligning to TRBD2. The CDR3 runs 14 residues. After removal of 4 bases from V and 5 bases from J, the junction contained 3 bases not matched to a gene. This chain's CDR3 is CASSSTSGSNEQYF. CDR3 DNA sequence: TGTGCCAGCAGTTCGACTAGCGGGAGTAACGAGCAGTACTTC.

This clonotype was observed a few times. The chain combines TRBV11-2 with TRBJ2-5; D gene unclear. Trimming removed 2 bases from V and 2 bases from J, with 12 bases in between. The CDR3 runs to 15 residues. Germline lookup yields CDR1 SGHAT and CDR2 FQNNGV. The CDR3 loop reads CASSLRYGEQETQYF. In DNA form, the CDR3 reads TGTGCCAGCAGCTTACGTTACGGCGAGCAAGAGACCCAGTACTTC.

J is TRBJ1-1 and V is TRBV6-1; D perhaps matches TRBD1 (6 bases). The CDR3 is made up of 15 amino acids. Trimming took 6 bases from V and 1 from J, leaving 15 bases between them. The V gene's germline CDR1 is MNHNS and CDR2 SASEGT. CDR3 loop: CASSSRRDTNTEAFF. Written as DNA, the CDR3 is TGTGCCAGCAGCTCCCGCCGGGACACGAACACTGAAGCTTTCTTT.

The J gene is TRBJ2-1, the V gene TRBV7-2, with 9 nucleotides matching TRBD2. CDR1 and CDR2 from the germline V gene are SGHTA and FQGNSA. The CDR3 is made up of 15 amino acids. The trim removed 1 base at V and 7 bases at J, leaving 5 bases unmatched. Here the CDR3 DNA reads TGTGCCAGCAGCTTAGTGGGGCGGGGGGGAAATGAGCAGTTCTTC. Residues: CASSLVGRGGNEQFF.

V gene TRBV28 combines with J gene TRBJ2-7; D is uncertain. CDR1 and CDR2 from the germline V gene are MDHEN and SYDVKM. The ends were cut back, 5 bases at V and 7 bases at J, with 12 bases in the middle. The CDR3 covers 12 residues. The CDR3 coding sequence is TGTGCCAGCAGTAACCTCATATGGGAGCAGTACTTC. Protein sequence: CASSNLIWEQYF.